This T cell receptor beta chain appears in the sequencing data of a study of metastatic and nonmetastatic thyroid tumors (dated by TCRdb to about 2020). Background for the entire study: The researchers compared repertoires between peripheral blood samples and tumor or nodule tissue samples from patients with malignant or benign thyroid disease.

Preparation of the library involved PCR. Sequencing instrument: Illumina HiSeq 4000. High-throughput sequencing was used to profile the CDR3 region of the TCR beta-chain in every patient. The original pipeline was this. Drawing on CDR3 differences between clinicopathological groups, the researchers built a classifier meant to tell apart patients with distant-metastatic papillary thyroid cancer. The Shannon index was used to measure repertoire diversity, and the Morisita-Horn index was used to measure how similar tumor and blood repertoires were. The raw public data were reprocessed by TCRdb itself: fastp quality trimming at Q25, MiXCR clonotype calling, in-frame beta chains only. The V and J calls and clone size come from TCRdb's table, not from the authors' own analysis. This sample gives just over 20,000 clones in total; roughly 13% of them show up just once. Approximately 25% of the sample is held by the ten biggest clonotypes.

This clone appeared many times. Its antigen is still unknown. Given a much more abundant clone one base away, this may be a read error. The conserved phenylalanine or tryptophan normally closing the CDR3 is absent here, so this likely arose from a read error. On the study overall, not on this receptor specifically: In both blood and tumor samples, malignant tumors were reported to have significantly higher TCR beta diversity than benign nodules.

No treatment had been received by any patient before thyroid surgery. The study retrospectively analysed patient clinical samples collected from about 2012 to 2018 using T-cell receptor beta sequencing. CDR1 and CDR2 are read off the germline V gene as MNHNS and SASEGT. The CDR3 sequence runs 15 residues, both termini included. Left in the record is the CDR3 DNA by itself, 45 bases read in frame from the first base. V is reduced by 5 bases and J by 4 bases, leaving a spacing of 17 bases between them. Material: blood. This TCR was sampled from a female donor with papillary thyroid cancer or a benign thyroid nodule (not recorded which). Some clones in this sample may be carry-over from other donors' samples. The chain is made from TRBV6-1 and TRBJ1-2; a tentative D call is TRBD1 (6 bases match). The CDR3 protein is CASSTEYRGAYGYTL. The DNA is TGTGCCAGCAGTACGGAGTACCGGGGGGCCTATGGCTACACCCTC.